The T cell receptor beta chain under discussion was sequenced for a study of T cell responses to AZD1222 COVID-19 vaccine. Study-wide results and limits: It should be noted that donors were predominantly white British and more often female, and clonal diversity was possibly underestimated.

The CDR3 loop spans 14 amino acids. The ends lost 2 bases at V and 5 bases at J; junction bases unmatched: 4. CDR1 and CDR2 from the germline V gene are MNHEY and SVGAGI. A word on this clone: Its antigen remains unidentified.

Repertoires were generated with immunoSEQ multiplex PCR, while TCRdb's copy carries only in-frame clones and drops some. The table shows about 180,000 clones, with about 90% occurring only once. The receptor's source is an adult in good health. The sequences come from peripheral blood, collected on day 0 of AZD1222 vaccination. The chain recombines TRBV6-5 with TRBJ2-3; 7 bases fit TRBD2. The CDR3, as DNA: TGTGCCAGCAGTTACACCCGGGGGGAAGATACGCAGTATTTT. Its translation: CASSYTRGEDTQYF.